A single T cell receptor (beta chain) is shown here with its context. The data were obtained in a study of low-dose radiotherapy and immunotherapy resistance in tumors. Study-wide background: With cycle 1 day 1 as the start, patients took oral aspirin 300 mg daily for four cycles.

With 7 bases removed from V and 8 bases from J, the gap between germline ends came to 17 bases. The germline gives CDR1 KGHDR, CDR2 SFDVKD. The CDR3 length is 14 residues. With TRAV- and TRBV-specific primers, first-strand cDNA was made, covering the alpha and beta chains. TCRs were put through 15 to 25 PCR cycles of amplification with Phusion. A constant-region primer and the V-primer adapter served as the primer pair. TCRdb redid the calling of the reads with MiXCR, one entry per CDR3 protein. The table includes under 7,000 distinct CDR3 sequences, around 80% detected once. This rearrangement joins TRBV24-1 to TRBJ2-1; D may be TRBD1 or TRBD2 (5 bases each). The receptor's source is a human donor with advanced metastatic prostate, ovarian, gallbladder or colorectal cancer (not recorded which). This table probably holds off-target reads from a library built for another chain. CDR3 nucleotide sequence: TGTGCCACCAGCGTACCTGGGGGAGCGTATGAGCAGTTCTTC. It encodes CATSVPGGAYEQFF.